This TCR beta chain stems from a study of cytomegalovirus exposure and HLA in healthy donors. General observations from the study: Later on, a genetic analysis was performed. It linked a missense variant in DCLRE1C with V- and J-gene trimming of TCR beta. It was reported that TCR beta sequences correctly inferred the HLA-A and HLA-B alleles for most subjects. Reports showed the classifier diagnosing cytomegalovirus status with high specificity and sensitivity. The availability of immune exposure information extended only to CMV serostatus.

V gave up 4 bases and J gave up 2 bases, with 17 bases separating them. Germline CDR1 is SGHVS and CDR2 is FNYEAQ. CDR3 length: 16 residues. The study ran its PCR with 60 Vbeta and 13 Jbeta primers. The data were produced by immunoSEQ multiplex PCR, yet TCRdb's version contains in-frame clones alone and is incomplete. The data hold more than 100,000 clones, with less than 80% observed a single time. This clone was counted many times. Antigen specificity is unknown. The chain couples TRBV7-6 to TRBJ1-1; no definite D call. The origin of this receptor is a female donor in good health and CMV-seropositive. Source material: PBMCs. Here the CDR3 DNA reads TGTGCCAGCAGCTCGCCTGGAGGGCGGACTAACACTGAAGCTTTCTTT. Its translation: CASSSPGGRTNTEAFF.